The 30 T cell receptor beta chains below all came from one sample that was sequenced in a study of molecular identifiers for immune sequencing clone quantification. A single record per CDR3 protein comes from TCRdb applying MiXCR to the PCR reads. The repertoire includes about 640,000 distinct CDR3 sequences, just under 20% of them detected once, and roughly 0.9% sits in the top ten. The specimen sequenced was naive CD8+ T cells from blood, with Jurkat cell RNA spiked in. Subset denoted: FACS-sorted CD8+CD4-CCR7+CD45RA+ naive T cells. These receptors all come from a human donor in good health. Some libraries in this study had Jurkat cell RNA spiked in.

Many counts were recorded for this clonotype. The chain uses TRBV28 and TRBJ2-2; D is perhaps TRBD2 (5 bases). This CDR3 has 13 residues. CDR1 is MDHEN and CDR2 is SYDVKM in the germline V gene. V lost 2 bases, J lost 7 bases, and 8 bases lay in between. This CDR3 is CASSLPAGGELFF. The CDR3 DNA sequence: TGTGCCAGCAGTTTACCGGCGGGCGGGGAGCTGTTTTTT.

This clonotype was detected only a few times. The chain uses TRBV9 and TRBJ2-1; 7 bases match TRBD1. Germline-derived CDR1 and CDR2 are SGDLS and YYNGEE. V was clipped by 4 bases and J by 9 bases; unmatched bases: 4. CDR3 size: 12 residues. This CDR3 is CASSPGQLEQFF. CDR3 in DNA: TGTGCCAGCAGCCCGGGACAGCTTGAGCAGTTCTTC.

As concerns this clonotype: A much bigger clone sits one base away, suggesting this may be a read error. The chain carries TRBV12-3 or TRBV12-4 and TRBJ2-2; 10 nucleotides agree with TRBD2. The CDR3 runs 14 residues. CDR3 sequence: CAGSTSGVTGELFF. CDR3 bases: TGTGCCGGCAGTACTAGCGGGGTCACCGGGGAGCTGTTTTTT.

The chain employs TRBV19 and TRBJ1-4; D might be TRBD1 (6 bases). With 6 bases removed from V and 8 bases from J, the gap between germline ends came to 16 bases. Germline values: CDR1 LNHDA, CDR2 SQIVND (reference sequence). The CDR3 loop spans 14 amino acids. The CDR3 DNA sequence: TGTGCCAGTAGGGGGGACACGCCAGGCGAAAAACTGTTTTTT. Amino acids: CASRGDTPGEKLFF.

This clonotype occurred a few times. The CDR3 bases are TGCGCCAGCAGCCAAGATGTACAGGGGGCCTATGGCTACACCTTC. Encoded protein: CASSQDVQGAYGYTF. This chain uses TRBV4-1 with TRBJ1-2; 9 nucleotides match TRBD1. The V gene's germline CDR1 is MGHRA and CDR2 YSYEKL. The CDR3 consists of 15 residues. With V trimmed by 0 bases and J by 4 bases, 3 bases remained unmatched.

V usage is TRBV5-6 and J usage is TRBJ2-1, with a tentative D call TRBD2 (5 bases). This CDR3 has 15 amino acids. V was shortened by 2 bases and J by 3 bases, with 12 bases between the two germline ends. Germline loops: CDR1 SGHDT, CDR2 YYEEEE. The CDR3: CASSFDLLDYNEQFF. CDR3 in DNA: TGTGCCAGCAGCTTTGATCTACTAGACTACAATGAGCAGTTCTTC.

The sample holds many counts of this clonotype. This chain uses TRBV10-2 with TRBJ2-3; D call uncertain. Trimming took off 0 bases at V and 7 bases at J, with 8 bases between the two ends. Germline V CDR1 and CDR2: WSHSY, SAAADI. The CDR3 has 13 amino acids. The chain's CDR3 is CASSESTHYTQYF. CDR3 DNA: TGCGCCAGCAGTGAGTCGACGCATTATACGCAGTATTTT.

This clonotype was found once. This may be a read error: a much more frequent sequence differs by one nucleotide. The chain recombines TRBV15 with TRBJ2-7, with 8 bases matching TRBD1. This CDR3 is built from 14 residues. The J segment lost 3 bases and the V segment lost 9 bases, leaving 10 bases of the junction unmatched. From germline, CDR1 is LNHNV and CDR2 YYDKDF (reference sequence). The CDR3 reads CATKGSGGLYEQYF. DNA for the CDR3: TGTGCCACGAAAGGGTCAGGGGGCCTCTACGAGCAGTACTTC.

The genes are TRBV27 and TRBJ2-2; no clear D. Trimming pared 5 bases from V and 6 bases from J, leaving 13 bases between. The CDR3 consists of 14 residues. CDR1 is MNHEY and CDR2 is SMNVEV in the germline V gene (reference sequence). CDR3 DNA sequence: TGTGCCAGCAGTCTCACGATTAACGCCGGGGAGCTGTTTTTT. Translation gives CASSLTINAGELFF.

The chain couples TRBV19 to TRBJ2-7, with D perhaps given as TRBD1 or TRBD2 (5 bases each). Germline lookup yields CDR1 LNHDA and CDR2 SQIVND (reference sequence). This CDR3 region has 15 residues. Trimming cost V 3 bases and J 0 bases, with 12 bases left between them. The CDR3 nucleotides read TGTGCCAGTAGTATTAAGGGACCGAGCTCCTACGAGCAGTACTTC. Protein: CASSIKGPSSYEQYF.

This clonotype appeared a few times. This rearrangement joins TRBV12-3 or TRBV12-4 to TRBJ1-5; D is unclear. V lost 0 bases and J 2 bases, leaving 11 bases between the germline ends. The CDR3 extends over 16 amino acids. CDR3 nucleotides: TGTGCCAGCAGTTTAGCGCTTGAAGGTTGCAATCAGCCCCAGCATTTT. Protein product: CASSLALEGCNQPQHF.

This clonotype was seen repeatedly, ten times or more. This chain links TRBV19 with TRBJ2-5; no clear D gene. V lost 3 bases, J lost 2 bases, and 10 bases lay in between. The CDR3 contains 14 residues. Germline V gives CDR1 LNHDA, CDR2 SQIVND (reference sequence). The CDR3 loop is CASSMEPEQETQYF. As DNA, the CDR3 is TGTGCCAGTAGTATGGAACCAGAACAAGAGACCCAGTACTTC. Combining the CDR3 with reference TRBV19 and TRBJ2-5 gives the whole variable domain DGGITQSPKYLFRKEGQNVTLSCEQNLNHDAMYWYRQDPGQGLRLIYYSQIVNDFQKGDIAEGYSVSREKKESFPLTVTSAQKNPTAFYLCASSMEPEQETQYFGPGTRLLVL.

This clonotype was seen many times. J is TRBJ1-1 and V is TRBV6-5; D gene unclear. Trimming cost V 6 bases and J 3 bases, with 14 bases left between them. This CDR3 is 14 amino acids long. Germline CDR1 MNHEY, CDR2 SVGAGI. The CDR3 coding sequence is TGTGCCAGCAGGTCGTTTTACCCGGACACTGAAGCTTTCTTT. This gives the protein CASRSFYPDTEAFF.

This clonotype was detected many times. The chain carries TRBV27 and TRBJ2-2, with 7 bases fitting TRBD2. The CDR3 runs 17 residues. From germline, CDR1 is MNHEY and CDR2 SMNVEV (reference sequence). The V and J ends lost 5 bases and 5 bases, in that order; junction bases with no gene match: 14. CDR3 in DNA: TGTGCCAGCAGTCCCGGGTTTGGGGAGGGCCGTACCGGGGAGCTGTTTTTT. The encoded protein is CASSPGFGEGRTGELFF.

This clonotype was observed at least ten times. V and J are TRBV12-3 or TRBV12-4 and TRBJ1-1; D perhaps matches TRBD1 (6 bases). The ends were cut back, 6 bases at V and 0 bases at J, with 14 bases in the middle. This CDR3 has 15 amino acids. The CDR3 sequence is CASSQTGGMNTEAFF. CDR3 in DNA: TGTGCCAGCAGCCAAACGGGGGGCATGAACACTGAAGCTTTCTTT.

In the case of this clonotype: A much larger clone differs by one base, so this may be a read error. V and J are TRBV27 and TRBJ2-7; 7 bases map to TRBD2. The CDR3 sequence is 15 residues long. Looked up from germline, CDR1 is MNHEY and CDR2 is SMNVEV (reference sequence). DNA for the CDR3: TGTGGCAGCAGTAGTCGAGGGAGGGACCTCTACGAGCAGTACTTC. Protein product: CGSSSRGRDLYEQYF.

This clonotype was found many times. The CDR3: CASSQDLNGDEQYF. CDR3 nucleotides: TGCGCCAGCAGCCAAGATTTGAACGGGGACGAGCAGTACTTC. V is TRBV4-3 and J is TRBJ2-7; D perhaps matches TRBD2 (5 bases). Trimming took 0 bases from V and 5 from J, leaving 11 bases between them. The CDR3 has 14 amino acids. Germline V gives CDR1 LGHNA, CDR2 YSLEER.

This clonotype was seen ten or more times. The gene calls are TRBV9 and TRBJ2-3; D remains ambiguous. The CDR3 spans 16 residues. Germline V gives CDR1 SGDLS, CDR2 YYNGEE. The V end lost 0 bases, the J end lost 0 bases, and 11 bases lay between the germline ends. CDR3 loop: CASSVDDAVSTDTQYF. In DNA, the CDR3 is TGTGCCAGCAGCGTAGACGACGCGGTTAGCACAGATACGCAGTATTTT.

This clonotype was counted only a few times. This chain uses TRBV2 with TRBJ2-2; 13 positions agree with TRBD2. V shed 6 bases, J shed 6 bases, and the junction held 7 bases outside the gene matches. Per germline, CDR1 SNHLY and CDR2 FYNNEI. CDR3 size: 16 residues. CDR3 DNA sequence: TGTGCCAGCAGCCTACTAGCGGGGGGGCAGTCCGGGGAGCTGTTTTTT. Translated, it gives CASSLLAGGQSGELFF.

The table lists this clonotype with a count of one. A much larger clone sits a single nucleotide away, making a read error possible. The CDR3 does not end in the conserved phenylalanine or tryptophan, so this is likely a read error. This chain joins TRBV7-9 and TRBJ1-1; D is perhaps TRBD1 (5 bases). Trimming left V 6 bases short and J 7 bases short, with 21 bases between. This CDR3 is 15 amino acids long. From germline, CDR1 is SEHNR and CDR2 FQNEAQ (reference sequence). The CDR3 spells CASSPGDGTRVEAFL. DNA for the CDR3: TGTGCCAGCAGTCCCGGGGACGGAACAAGGGTTGAAGCTTTCCTT.

The chain has TRBV28 and TRBJ2-7, with D possibly being TRBD1 (7 bases). Per the germline V gene, CDR1 is MDHEN and CDR2 is SYDVKM. Trimming removed 4 bases from V and 3 bases from J, with 19 bases in between. This CDR3 is built from 16 residues. The CDR3 DNA reads TGTGCCAGCAGTTACGACCGACAGGGCGGGGTCTACGAGCAGTACTTC. Its protein product is CASSYDRQGGVYEQYF.

V and J are TRBV27 and TRBJ1-4; D remains unclear. The CDR3 runs 14 residues. V shed 4 bases and J shed 4 bases, with 10 bases lying between them. Germline V gene sequence: CDR1 MNHEY, CDR2 SMNVEV (reference sequence). Here the CDR3 reads CASSSEGNNEKLFF. CDR3 nucleotides: TGTGCCAGCAGTTCGGAGGGAAATAATGAAAAACTGTTTTTT.

This clonotype was detected many times. V and J are TRBV2 and TRBJ2-7; D remains unclear. V was clipped by 3 bases and J by 5 bases, with 17 bases between them. The CDR3 sequence is 15 residues long. Germline V lookup: CDR1 SNHLY, CDR2 FYNNEI. The chain's CDR3 is CASSDSSLTPDEQYF. The CDR3 DNA is TGTGCCAGCAGTGATAGCTCCCTGACTCCCGACGAGCAGTACTTC.

This clonotype was observed at least ten times. This chain uses TRBV7-3 with TRBJ2-2; possibly TRBD1 for D (5 bases). The germline V gene has CDR1 SGHTA and CDR2 FQGTGA. V was shortened by 2 bases and J by 4 bases, with 8 bases between the two germline ends. The CDR3 has 14 amino acids. Here the CDR3 reads CASSLGHFTGELFF. CDR3 sequence (DNA): TGTGCCAGCAGCTTAGGACATTTCACCGGGGAGCTGTTTTTT.

The chain recombines TRBV20-1 with TRBJ1-5, with D possibly being TRBD1 (5 bases). The CDR3 totals 15 residues. Germline loops: CDR1 DFQATT, CDR2 SNEGSKA (reference sequence). Trimming stripped 1 base from V and 0 bases from J, with 10 bases between. The DNA of the CDR3 is TGCAGTGCTAGAGTGTTCAGGGCTAGCAATCAGCCCCAGCATTTT. As protein: CSARVFRASNQPQHF.

This clonotype was counted ten times or more. The V call is TRBV6-1, the J call TRBJ1-5; 9 bases fit TRBD1. The J segment lost 0 bases and the V segment lost 7 bases, leaving 10 bases of the junction unmatched. This CDR3 has 17 amino acids. Germline CDR1 reads MNHNS; CDR2 reads SASEGT. Here the CDR3 reads CASTQDRGPYSNQPQHF. The CDR3 coding sequence is TGTGCCAGCACCCAGGACAGGGGCCCTTATAGCAATCAGCCCCAGCATTTT.

This clonotype has ten or more counts. The chain recombines TRBV7-9 with TRBJ2-5; no firm D call. Trimming shortened V by 2 bases and J by 5 bases, and 15 bases separated the two germline ends. The CDR3 spans 15 residues. Germline V gene lookup returns CDR1 SEHNR and CDR2 FQNEAQ (reference sequence). The CDR3 sequence: CASSLRSRYSETQYF. The DNA for the CDR3 is TGTGCCAGCAGCTTACGAAGTCGGTATTCCGAGACCCAGTACTTC.

V is TRBV19 and J is TRBJ1-5; D is unclear. The V end lost 3 bases, the J end lost 6 bases, and 6 bases lay between the germline ends. The CDR3 length is 12 residues. From germline, CDR1 is LNHDA and CDR2 SQIVND (reference sequence). The CDR3 DNA reads as TGTGCCAGTAGTATCCCAGGTCAGCCCCAGCATTTT. Amino acids: CASSIPGQPQHF.

This clonotype was observed at least ten times. The rearrangement uses TRBV5-1 and TRBJ2-7, with 10 bases fitting TRBD2. Germline V gene data show CDR1 as SGHRS and CDR2 as YFSETQ. The CDR3 covers 15 residues. Losses at the gene ends were 2 bases for V and 3 bases for J; bases not matched to a gene: 5. The CDR3 bases are TGCGCCAGCAGCTTAACCGGGACTAGCGACTACGAGCAGTACTTC. It is translated as CASSLTGTSDYEQYF.

This clonotype was detected ten times or more. This chain joins TRBV6-1 and TRBJ2-7, with a possible D match to TRBD2 (5 bases). The germline gives CDR1 MNHNS, CDR2 SASEGT. The CDR3 is 14 residues long. The V end lost 6 bases, the J end lost 3 bases, and 15 bases lay between the germline ends. Written as DNA, the CDR3 is TGTGCCAGCAGCCCTTGGGAGACGGACTACGAGCAGTACTTC. Amino acid sequence: CASSPWETDYEQYF.